This T cell receptor (beta chain) was observed in a study of OX40 agonist ivuxolimab in advanced cancers. Measured with immunoSEQ multiplex PCR; TCRdb has only the in-frame clones, and not every one. The sample has 75,000 to 100,000 clones, roughly nine tenths seen once. The CDR3 contains 16 residues. Unmatched junction bases numbered 10, after V lost 4 bases and J lost 3 bases. Germline-derived CDR1 and CDR2 are SGHNT and YYREEE (reference sequence). The sequenced sample was CD4+ or CD8+ T cells sorted from blood, obtained in a trial of the OX40 agonist ivuxolimab. The TCR was taken from an adult with an advanced solid tumor such as melanoma, head and neck, liver or kidney cancer. The rearrangement joins TRBV5-4 to TRBJ2-3; 8 bases fit TRBD1. The CDR3 DNA sequence: TGTGCCAGCAGCACCCCGGGACAGGAGGGGACAGATACGCAGTATTTT. It is translated as CASSTPGQEGTDTQYF.